The table lists the clone carrying this TCR beta chain with many counts. The antigen remains unidentified. The data were taken from a study of T cells in Graves' hyperthyroidism and ophthalmopathy. Study outcomes and limitations: Among thyroid clonotypes expanded above 0.001, most also appeared in blood.

The authors obtained PBMCs from 7.5 to 10 ml of fresh peripheral blood. Germline V gives CDR1 MGHRA, CDR2 YSYEKL. The CDR3 runs 12 residues. Trimming took 0 bases from V and 4 from J, leaving 3 bases between them. TCR beta CDR3 regions were amplified from RNA. Using the HTBI primer set, a first-round RT-PCR was run on the TCR CDR3. TCRdb fed the multiplex PCR reads into MiXCR, producing one record per CDR3 protein. Of roughly 500,000 distinct CDR3 sequences listed, around 16% are singletons. The sample was blood. The receptor was isolated from a woman younger than 45 with Graves' ophthalmopathy. The gene calls are TRBV4-1 and TRBJ1-2; D not certain. The CDR3 spells CASSQEAYGYTF. The CDR3 DNA sequence: TGCGCCAGCAGCCAAGAAGCCTATGGCTACACCTTC.